This record looks at one T cell receptor (beta chain) sequence and its context. With 1 base removed from V and 8 bases from J, the gap between germline ends came to 14 bases. There are 14 residues in the CDR3. Germline V CDR1 and CDR2: SNHLY, FYNNEI. This sample is drawn from a study of blood T cell repertoires in COVID-19. Per the study methods: Researchers report that nucleated cell counts were estimated from reference gene primer amplification. Assay used: immunoSEQ multiplex PCR; TCRdb lists only in-frame clones, some missing. That table furnishes V, J and clone size, whereas the DNA furnished D and trimming. This sample yields around 130,000 clones, of which 84% are seen a single time; around 13% belongs to the top ten.

Sequencing was performed on peripheral blood. This sequence joins TRBV2 and TRBJ1-2; a possible D gene is TRBD1 (6 bases). This clonotype was sampled from a human donor in a cohort sampled during active COVID-19. The CDR3 nucleotides read TGTGCCAGCAGTGAAGTTCGGGGGGCGGGCGGCTACACCTTC. It codes for CASSEVRGAGGYTF.